This passage covers 28 T cell receptor beta chains from one sample sequenced in a study of T cell responses to AZD1222 COVID-19 vaccine. The data were produced by immunoSEQ multiplex PCR, yet TCRdb's version contains in-frame clones alone and is incomplete. The table lists 99,000 or so clones, about 91% of them singletons. Sequences were derived from peripheral blood, sampled on day 0 of AZD1222 vaccination. The receptors derive from an adult in good health.

In DNA, the CDR3 is TGTGCCTGGAGTAGTAACTCCTACAATGAGCAGTTCTTC. This codes for CAWSSNSYNEQFF. The gene calls are TRBV30 and TRBJ2-1; D is unclear. The germline gives CDR1 GTSNPN, CDR2 SVGIG (reference sequence). The CDR3 has 13 amino acids. Between the trimmed V and J ends, which lost 2 bases and 0 bases, there was a span of 5 bases.

The rearrangement joins TRBV7-9 to TRBJ2-5; either TRBD1 or TRBD2 may supply D (5 bases each). The germline CDR1 and CDR2 sequences are SEHNR and FQNEAQ (reference sequence). With 3 bases removed from V and 5 bases from J, the gap between germline ends came to 10 bases. There are 13 residues in the CDR3. The CDR3: CASSFEGLETQYF. CDR3 DNA: TGTGCCAGCAGCTTCGAGGGGTTGGAGACCCAGTACTTC.

This sequence joins TRBV29-1 and TRBJ2-7; D is possibly TRBD1 (6 bases). This CDR3 region has 13 residues. CDR1 is SQVTM, CDR2 ANQGSEA, per germline. Trimming stripped 2 bases from V and 4 bases from J, with 12 bases between. CDR3 coding DNA: TGCAGCGTTGAATGGCAGGGGAAATACGAGCAGTACTTC. The encoded protein is CSVEWQGKYEQYF.

This clone showed up just once. The CDR3 does not end in the conserved phenylalanine or tryptophan, so this is likely a read error. V and J are TRBV2 and TRBJ1-6; D might be TRBD1 (6 bases). The CDR3 consists of 16 residues. V was trimmed by 3 bases and J by 0 bases, leaving 9 bases between them. Germline CDR1 is SNHLY and CDR2 is FYNNEI. For the CDR3, the DNA is TGTGCCAGCAGTGATGGACAGAGCTCCTATAATTCACCCCTCCACCTT. Amino acid sequence: CASSDGQSSYNSPLHL.

The chain recombines TRBV9 with TRBJ2-3; 9 positions agree with TRBD2. The length of the CDR3 is 15 residues. Germline V gives CDR1 SGDLS, CDR2 YYNGEE. V lost 0 bases and J lost 7; bases outside the gene matches: 6. This CDR3 is CASSVAASGAYTQYF. As DNA, the CDR3 is TGTGCCAGCAGCGTAGCGGCTAGCGGGGCATATACGCAGTATTTT.

A remark on this clone: The conserved closing phenylalanine or tryptophan is absent in this CDR3, likely reflecting a read error. The V call is TRBV6-5, the J call TRBJ1-6, with 10 bases that match TRBD1. Germline-derived CDR1 and CDR2 are MNHEY and SVGAGI. The CDR3 runs to 13 residues. J gave up 7 bases and V 8 bases, and 2 bases lay outside the gene matches. CDR3 in DNA: TGTGCCAGCGGGACAGGGGAAAATTCACCCCTCCACCTT. As protein: CASGTGENSPLHL.

V and J are TRBV3-1 (or the pseudogene TRBV3-2) and TRBJ1-1; D not certain. This CDR3 contains 12 residues. CDR1 LGHDT and CDR2 YNNKEL come from the germline V gene (reference sequence). Trimming took 1 base from V and 7 from J, leaving 7 bases between them. The CDR3 reads CASSQGESEAFF. Here the CDR3 DNA reads TGTGCCAGCAGCCAAGGAGAGAGTGAAGCTTTCTTT.

V and J are TRBV7-9 and TRBJ1-5; D may be TRBD1 (6 bases). Germline V gene lookup returns CDR1 SEHNR and CDR2 FQNEAQ (reference sequence). The CDR3 contains 13 residues. Between the trimmed V and J ends, which lost 4 bases and 4 bases, there was a span of 8 bases. DNA of the CDR3: TGTGCCAGCAGCTCCACAGGGAATCAGCCCCAGCATTTT. It translates to CASSSTGNQPQHF.

The chain recombines TRBV19 with TRBJ1-5, with a weak D call TRBD1 (6 bases). Trimming took 6 bases from V and 5 from J, leaving 8 bases between them. The CDR3 has 12 amino acids. Germline V gives CDR1 LNHDA, CDR2 SQIVND (reference sequence). The CDR3 loop is CASRGTHQPQHF. CDR3 DNA: TGTGCCAGTAGGGGGACACATCAGCCCCAGCATTTT.

The table lists this clone with a few counts. The chain joins TRBV7-2 to TRBJ2-7; 8 nucleotides match TRBD1. Germline CDR1 and CDR2: SGHTA and FQGNSA. The junction had 8 bases not matched to a gene; V was cut back by 5 bases and J by 2 bases. The CDR3 is made up of 15 amino acids. The DNA for the CDR3 is TGTGCCAGCAGCGCACAGACAGGGGAAGCCTACGAGCAGTACTTC. Its translation: CASSAQTGEAYEQYF.

The chain employs TRBV6-5 and TRBJ1-1; 9 bases fit TRBD1. CDR1 is MNHEY and CDR2 is SVGAGI in the germline V gene. Unmatched junction bases numbered 4, after V lost 6 bases and J lost 5 bases. The CDR3 totals 13 residues. This CDR3 is CASRGTGSTEAFF. The DNA of the CDR3 is TGTGCCAGCAGGGGGACAGGGAGTACTGAAGCTTTCTTT.

V and J are TRBV13 and TRBJ2-7; possible D gene TRBD2, 6 bases. V was cut by 5 bases and J by 0 bases, with 14 bases left in between. Germline lookup yields CDR1 PRHDT and CDR2 FYEKMQ (reference sequence). The CDR3 sequence is 15 residues long. The CDR3 region has the DNA TGTGCCAGCAGCCCTCCCCGGGGGAGCTCCTACGAGCAGTACTTC. Translated: CASSPPRGSSYEQYF.

The rearrangement links TRBV29-1 to TRBJ2-1, with 7 bases fitting TRBD1. The ends lost 7 bases at V and 1 base at J; junction bases unmatched: 4. There are 13 residues in the CDR3. Germline V CDR1 and CDR2: SQVTM, ANQGSEA. The DNA for the CDR3 is TGCAGCGCCAGGACAGGTTCCTACAATGAGCAGTTCTTC. The encoded protein is CSARTGSYNEQFF.

The chain joins TRBV25-1 to TRBJ2-1, with D perhaps matching TRBD1 (5 bases). The germline gives CDR1 MGHDK, CDR2 SYGVNS. This CDR3 is 14 amino acids long. The ends were cut back, 10 bases at V and 7 bases at J, with 20 bases in the middle. This CDR3 is CATSRTNLVNEQFF. CDR3 DNA: TGTGCCACCTCTAGGACAAATTTGGTAAATGAGCAGTTCTTC.

This clone was detected only once. The V gene is TRBV7-8, the J gene TRBJ2-1; D tentatively fits TRBD1 or TRBD2 (5 bases each). The germline V gene has CDR1 SGHVS and CDR2 FQNEAQ. V was clipped by 4 bases and J by 4 bases, with 14 bases between them. The CDR3 loop spans 15 amino acids. In nucleotides, the CDR3 is TGTGCCAGCAGCTCAAGGTGGGGGAGTTACAATGAGCAGTTCTTC. It codes for CASSSRWGSYNEQFF. Filled out from reference TRBV7-8 and TRBJ2-1, the complete variable domain reads GAGVSQSPRYKVAKRGQDVALRCDPISGHVSLFWYQQALGQGPEFLTYFQNEAQLDKSGLPSDRFFAERPEGSVSTLKIQRTQQEDSAVYLCASSSRWGSYNEQFFGPGTRLTVL.

The rearrangement joins TRBV6-5 to TRBJ1-1; D gene unclear. The CDR3 runs 13 residues. V shed 2 bases and J shed 4 bases, with 8 bases lying between them. Germline loops: CDR1 MNHEY, CDR2 SVGAGI. CDR3 nucleotide sequence: TGTGCCAGCAGTTACCAATTAGGCACTGAAGCTTTCTTT. Protein sequence: CASSYQLGTEAFF.

The gene calls are TRBV3-1 (or the pseudogene TRBV3-2) and TRBJ1-5; D gene uncertain. The CDR3 consists of 14 residues. Trimming cost V 0 bases and J 8 bases, with 11 bases left between them. Germline V gene sequence: CDR1 LGHDT, CDR2 YNNKEL (reference sequence). CDR3 sequence reads: CASSQESRAEPQHF. The CDR3 DNA is TGTGCCAGCAGCCAAGAGAGCCGGGCTGAGCCCCAGCATTTT.

V usage is TRBV28 and J usage is TRBJ1-1; D is undetermined. With 2 bases removed from V and 2 bases from J, the gap between germline ends came to 9 bases. The CDR3 is 14 amino acids. CDR1 and CDR2 (germline): MDHEN, SYDVKM. The CDR3 loop is CASSLRAGNTEAFF. The DNA for the CDR3 is TGTGCCAGCAGTTTACGGGCAGGTAACACTGAAGCTTTCTTT.

The chain carries TRBV2 and TRBJ2-7; 8 nucleotides match TRBD1. Per germline, CDR1 SNHLY and CDR2 FYNNEI. The V gene end was trimmed by 2 bases and the J gene end by 4 bases; junction bases not matched to a gene: 4. The CDR3 contains 14 residues. The CDR3 spells CASSERTGRYEQYF. CDR3 coding DNA: TGTGCCAGCAGTGAACGGACAGGGAGGTACGAGCAGTACTTC.

V and J are TRBV4-2 and TRBJ1-2; TRBD1 might be the D (5 bases). Trimming took off 5 bases at V and 1 base at J, with 14 bases between the two ends. The CDR3 is 15 amino acids. Per the germline V gene, CDR1 is LGHNA and CDR2 is YNFKEQ. CDR3 in DNA: TGTGCCAGCAGCGAAGGGGCAGCCTTTAACTATGGCTACACCTTC. Residues: CASSEGAAFNYGYTF.

V is TRBV18 and J is TRBJ2-2; 9 bases fit TRBD1. There are 16 residues in the CDR3. The V gene end was trimmed by 4 bases and the J gene end by 5 bases; junction bases not matched to a gene: 8. CDR1 is KGHSH, CDR2 LQKENI, per germline. The CDR3 DNA sequence: TGTGCCAGCTCACGAGGGACAGGGAGTAGAACCGGGGAGCTGTTTTTT. This gives the protein CASSRGTGSRTGELFF. The full variable domain, in which reference TRBV18 and TRBJ2-2 provide the parts outside the CDR3, is NAGVMQNPRHLVRRRGQEARLRCSPMKGHSHVYWYRQLPEEGLKFMVYLQKENIIDESGMPKERFSAEFPKEGPSILRIQQVVRGDSAAYFCASSRGTGSRTGELFFGEGSRLTVL.

The gene calls are TRBV5-4 and TRBJ2-5, with 7 bases fitting TRBD2. Per the germline V gene, CDR1 is SGHNT and CDR2 is YYREEE (reference sequence). The CDR3 is 15 amino acids. The V gene end was trimmed by 3 bases and the J gene end by 4 bases; junction bases not matched to a gene: 9. For the CDR3, the DNA is TGTGCCAGCAGCTCCCCGGGGAGGGCGGGAGAGACCCAGTACTTC. Translated: CASSSPGRAGETQYF. The complete variable domain, with remaining parts taken from reference TRBV5-4 and TRBJ2-5, reads ETGVTQSPTHLIKTRGQQVTLRCSSQSGHNTVSWYQQALGQGPQFIFQYYREEENGRGNFPPRFSGLQFPNYSSELNVNALELDDSALYLCASSSPGRAGETQYFGPGTRLLVL.

The chain combines TRBV3-1 (or the pseudogene TRBV3-2) with TRBJ2-7; D is uncertain. Trimming took 0 bases from V and 5 from J, leaving 11 bases between them. The CDR3 runs to 14 residues. The V gene's germline CDR1 is LGHDT and CDR2 YNNKEL (reference sequence). This CDR3 reads CASSQDSIGHEQYF. The CDR3 DNA reads TGTGCCAGCAGCCAAGATAGTATCGGGCACGAGCAGTACTTC.

This rearrangement joins TRBV5-1 to TRBJ2-3, with D perhaps TRBD2 (6 bases). This CDR3 has 14 residues. CDR1 is SGHRS and CDR2 is YFSETQ in the germline V gene. Trimming stripped 4 bases from V and 4 bases from J, with 13 bases between. The CDR3 DNA reads TGCGCCAGCAGCCAGGACGGAGGGGCAGATACGCAGTATTTT. Its protein is CASSQDGGADTQYF.

The chain uses TRBV5-4 and TRBJ1-3; D remains unclear. CDR3 length: 15 residues. Germline CDR1 and CDR2: SGHNT and YYREEE (reference sequence). The V and J ends lost 0 bases and 2 bases respectively, with 9 bases between them. CDR3 sequence: CASSLGGWTGNTIYF. The CDR3 region has the DNA TGTGCCAGCAGCTTGGGGGGTTGGACTGGAAACACCATATATTTT.

The gene calls are TRBV27 and TRBJ1-4; a possible D gene is TRBD1 (6 bases). Germline-derived CDR1 and CDR2 are MNHEY and SMNVEV (reference sequence). Trimming took off 1 base at V and 7 bases at J, with 25 bases between the two ends. The CDR3 length is 19 residues. CDR3 DNA sequence: TGTGCCAGCAGTTTATATCCTCCAGCCCGGACAGTCCTTTTTGAAAAACTGTTTTTT. This sequence encodes CASSLYPPARTVLFEKLFF.

The J gene is TRBJ1-2, the V gene TRBV27; D is perhaps TRBD1 (5 bases). Germline loops: CDR1 MNHEY, CDR2 SMNVEV (reference sequence). CDR3 length: 15 residues. V dropped 3 bases and J dropped 6 bases, with 17 bases sitting between them. This CDR3 reads CASSLSMGVFHGYTF. DNA of the CDR3: TGTGCCAGCAGTTTGTCTATGGGGGTTTTCCATGGCTACACCTTC.

The V gene is TRBV4-1, the J gene TRBJ2-1; a possible D gene is TRBD2 (5 bases). Germline V gene data show CDR1 as MGHRA and CDR2 as YSYEKL. The length of the CDR3 is 15 residues. The ends were cut back, 1 base at V and 6 bases at J, with 13 bases in the middle. The CDR3 DNA follows: TGCGCCAGCAGCCAAGGGGGTTCGGGAACCAATGAGCAGTTCTTC. Its protein product is CASSQGGSGTNEQFF.